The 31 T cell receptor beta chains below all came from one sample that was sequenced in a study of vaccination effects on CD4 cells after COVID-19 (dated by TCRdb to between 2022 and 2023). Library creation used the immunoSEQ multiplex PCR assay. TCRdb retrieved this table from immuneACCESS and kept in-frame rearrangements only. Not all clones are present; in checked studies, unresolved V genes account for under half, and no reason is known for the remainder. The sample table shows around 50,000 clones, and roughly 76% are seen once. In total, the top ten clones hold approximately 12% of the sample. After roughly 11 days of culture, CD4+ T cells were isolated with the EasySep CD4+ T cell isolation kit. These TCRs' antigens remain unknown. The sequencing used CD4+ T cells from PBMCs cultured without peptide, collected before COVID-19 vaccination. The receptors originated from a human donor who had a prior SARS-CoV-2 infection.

CDR3 residues: CASSEVVWGGYTF. CDR3 DNA sequence: TGTGCCAGCAGTGAGGTGGTCTGGGGTGGCTACACCTTC. The genes are TRBV25-1 and TRBJ1-2; D is unclear. The V gene lost 3 bases and the J gene lost 7 bases, with 12 bases spanning the gap. The CDR3 totals 13 residues. The germline gives CDR1 MGHDK, CDR2 SYGVNS.

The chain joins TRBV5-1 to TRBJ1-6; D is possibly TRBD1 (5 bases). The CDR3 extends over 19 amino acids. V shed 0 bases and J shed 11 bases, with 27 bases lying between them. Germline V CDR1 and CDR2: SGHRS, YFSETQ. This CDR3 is CASSLARRQLHSPAAPLHF. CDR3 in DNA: TGCGCCAGCAGCTTGGCCCGAAGACAGTTACACTCACCGGCGGCACCCCTCCACTTT.

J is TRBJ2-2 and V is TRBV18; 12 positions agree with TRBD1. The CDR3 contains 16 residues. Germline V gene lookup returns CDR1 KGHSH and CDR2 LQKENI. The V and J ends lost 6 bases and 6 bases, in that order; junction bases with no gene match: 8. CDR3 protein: CASSRPGQGASGELFF. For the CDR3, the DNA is TGTGCCAGCTCCCGACCGGGACAGGGGGCCTCCGGGGAGCTGTTTTTT.

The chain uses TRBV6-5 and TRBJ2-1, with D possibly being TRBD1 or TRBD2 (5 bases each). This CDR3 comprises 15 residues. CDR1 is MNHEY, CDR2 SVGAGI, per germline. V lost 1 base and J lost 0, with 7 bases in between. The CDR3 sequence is CASSYWGSSYNEQFF. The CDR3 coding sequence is TGTGCCAGCAGTTACTGGGGGAGCTCCTACAATGAGCAGTTCTTC.

Here the CDR3 reads CASRPPGLAWETQYF. CDR3 sequence (DNA): TGTGCCAGCAGGCCCCCCGGACTAGCTTGGGAGACCCAGTACTTC. V and J are TRBV7-2 and TRBJ2-5; TRBD2 agrees at 8 bases. CDR3 length: 15 amino acids. Germline CDR1 and CDR2: SGHTA and FQGNSA. V was pared by 6 bases and J by 5 bases, with 11 bases of the junction left unmatched.

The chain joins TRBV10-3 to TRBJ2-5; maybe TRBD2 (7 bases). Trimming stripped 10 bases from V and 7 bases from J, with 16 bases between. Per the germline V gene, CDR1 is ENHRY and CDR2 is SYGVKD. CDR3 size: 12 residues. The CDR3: CASGGGLVTQYF. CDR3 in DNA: TGTGCCAGCGGGGGCGGCTTGGTGACCCAGTACTTC.

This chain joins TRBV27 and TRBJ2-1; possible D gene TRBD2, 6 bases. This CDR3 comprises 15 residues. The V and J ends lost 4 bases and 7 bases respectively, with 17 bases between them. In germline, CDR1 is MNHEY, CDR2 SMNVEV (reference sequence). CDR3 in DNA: TGTGCCAGCAGTTCACTAGCTATGACTTTGAATGAGCAGTTCTTC. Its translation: CASSSLAMTLNEQFF.

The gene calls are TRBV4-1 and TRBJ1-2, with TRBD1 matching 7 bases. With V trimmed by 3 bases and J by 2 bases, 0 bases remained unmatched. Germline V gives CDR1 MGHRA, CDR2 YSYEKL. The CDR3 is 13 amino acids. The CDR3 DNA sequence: TGCGCCAGCAGCCAGACAGGGAACTATGGCTACACCTTC. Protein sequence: CASSQTGNYGYTF.

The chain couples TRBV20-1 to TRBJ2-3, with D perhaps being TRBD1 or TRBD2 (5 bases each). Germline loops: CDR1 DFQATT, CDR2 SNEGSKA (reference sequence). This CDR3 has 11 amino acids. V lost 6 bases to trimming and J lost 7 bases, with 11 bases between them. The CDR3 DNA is TGCAGTGCGAGGGACCCCAATACGCAGTATTTT. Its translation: CSARDPNTQYF.

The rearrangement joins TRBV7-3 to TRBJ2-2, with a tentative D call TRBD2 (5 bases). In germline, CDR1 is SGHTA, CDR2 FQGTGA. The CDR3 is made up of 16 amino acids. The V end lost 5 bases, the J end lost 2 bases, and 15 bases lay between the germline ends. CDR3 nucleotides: TGTGCCAGCAGCCCCTCTCGAGGGATAAACACCGGGGAGCTGTTTTTT. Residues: CASSPSRGINTGELFF. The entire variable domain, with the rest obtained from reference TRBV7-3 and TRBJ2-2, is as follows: GAGVSQTPSNKVTEKGKYVELRCDPISGHTALYWYRQSLGQGPEFLIYFQGTGAADDSGLPNDRFFAVRPEGSVSTLKIQRTERGDSAVYLCASSPSRGINTGELFFGEGSRLTVL.

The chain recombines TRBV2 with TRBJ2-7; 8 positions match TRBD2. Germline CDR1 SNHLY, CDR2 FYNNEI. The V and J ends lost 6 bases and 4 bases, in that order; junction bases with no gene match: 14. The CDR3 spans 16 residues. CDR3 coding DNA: TGTGCCAGCAGAACACAACTAGCGGCCGAAACGTACGAGCAGTACTTC. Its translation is CASRTQLAAETYEQYF.

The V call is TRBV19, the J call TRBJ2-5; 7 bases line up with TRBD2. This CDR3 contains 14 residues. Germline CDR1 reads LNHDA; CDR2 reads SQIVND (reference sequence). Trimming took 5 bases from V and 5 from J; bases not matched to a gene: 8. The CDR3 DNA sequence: TGTGCCAGTAGTCCTCGGACTAGGCGGGAGACCCAGTACTTC. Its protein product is CASSPRTRRETQYF.

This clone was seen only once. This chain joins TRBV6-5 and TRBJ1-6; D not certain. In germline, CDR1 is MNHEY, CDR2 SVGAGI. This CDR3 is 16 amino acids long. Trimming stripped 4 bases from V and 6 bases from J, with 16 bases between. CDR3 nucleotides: TGTGCCAGCAGTTGGGGATCCGGGAGTATTAATTCACCCCTCCACTTT. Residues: CASSWGSGSINSPLHF.

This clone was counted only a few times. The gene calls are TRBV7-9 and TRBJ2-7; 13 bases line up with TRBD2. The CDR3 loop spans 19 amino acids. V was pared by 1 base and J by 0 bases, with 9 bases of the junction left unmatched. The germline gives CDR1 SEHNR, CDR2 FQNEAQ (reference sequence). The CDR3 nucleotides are TGTGCCAGCAGCTTAGAGCGGACTAGCGGGGGCCGAAGCTCCTACGAGCAGTACTTC. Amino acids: CASSLERTSGGRSSYEQYF.

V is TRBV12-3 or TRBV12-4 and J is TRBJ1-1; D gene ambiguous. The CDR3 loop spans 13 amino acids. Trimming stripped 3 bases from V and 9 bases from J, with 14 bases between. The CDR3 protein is CASSFFESGKAFF. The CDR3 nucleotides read TGTGCCAGCAGTTTTTTCGAGTCGGGGAAAGCTTTCTTT.

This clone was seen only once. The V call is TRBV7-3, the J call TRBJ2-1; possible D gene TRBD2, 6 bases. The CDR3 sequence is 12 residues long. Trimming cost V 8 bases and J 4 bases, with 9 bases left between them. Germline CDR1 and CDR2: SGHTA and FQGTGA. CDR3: CASGRDYNEQFF. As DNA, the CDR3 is TGTGCCAGCGGGCGGGATTACAATGAGCAGTTCTTC.

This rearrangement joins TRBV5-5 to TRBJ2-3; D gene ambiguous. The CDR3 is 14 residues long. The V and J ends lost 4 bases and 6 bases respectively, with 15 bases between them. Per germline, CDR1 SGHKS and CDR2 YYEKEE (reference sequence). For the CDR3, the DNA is TGTGCCAGCAGCCTCGACCGAGGATGGGATACGCAGTATTTT. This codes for CASSLDRGWDTQYF.

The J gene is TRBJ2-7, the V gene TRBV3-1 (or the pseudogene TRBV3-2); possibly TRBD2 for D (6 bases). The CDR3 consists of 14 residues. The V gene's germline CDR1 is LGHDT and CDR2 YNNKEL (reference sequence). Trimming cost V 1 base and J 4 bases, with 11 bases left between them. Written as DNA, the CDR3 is TGTGCCAGCAGCCAAGTCTCGGGAGCTTACGAGCAGTACTTC. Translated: CASSQVSGAYEQYF.

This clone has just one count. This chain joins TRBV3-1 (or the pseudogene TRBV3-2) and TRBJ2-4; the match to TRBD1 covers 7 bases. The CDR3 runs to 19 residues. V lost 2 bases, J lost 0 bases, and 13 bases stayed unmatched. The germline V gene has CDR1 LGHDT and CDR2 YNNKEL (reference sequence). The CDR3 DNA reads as TGTGCCAGCAGCCAATGGAAGGACAGGAATCGTCTAGCCAAAAACATTCAGTACTTC. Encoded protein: CASSQWKDRNRLAKNIQYF.

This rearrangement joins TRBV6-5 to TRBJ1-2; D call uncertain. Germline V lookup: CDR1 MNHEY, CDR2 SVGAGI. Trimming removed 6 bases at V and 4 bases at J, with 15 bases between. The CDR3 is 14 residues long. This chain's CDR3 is CASSNGGIPYGYTF. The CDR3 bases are TGTGCCAGCAGCAACGGAGGGATACCCTATGGCTACACCTTC.

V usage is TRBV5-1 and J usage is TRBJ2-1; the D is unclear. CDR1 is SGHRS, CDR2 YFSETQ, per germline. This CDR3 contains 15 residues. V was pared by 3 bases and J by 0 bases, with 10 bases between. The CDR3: CASSSDLRSYNEQFF. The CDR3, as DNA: TGCGCCAGCAGCTCCGACCTACGCTCCTACAATGAGCAGTTCTTC.

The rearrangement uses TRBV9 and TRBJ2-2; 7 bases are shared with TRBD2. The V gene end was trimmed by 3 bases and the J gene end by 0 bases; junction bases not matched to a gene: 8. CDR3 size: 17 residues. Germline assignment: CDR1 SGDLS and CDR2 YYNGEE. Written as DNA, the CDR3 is TGTGCCAGCAGCGCCAGTAGCGGGTTGGCGAACACCGGGGAGCTGTTTTTT. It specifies CASSASSGLANTGELFF. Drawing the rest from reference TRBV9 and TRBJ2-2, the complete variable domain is DSGVTQTPKHLITATGQRVTLRCSPRSGDLSVYWYQQSLDQGLQFLIQYYNGEERAKGNILERFSAQQFPDLHSELNLSSLELGDSALYFCASSASSGLANTGELFFGEGSRLTVL.

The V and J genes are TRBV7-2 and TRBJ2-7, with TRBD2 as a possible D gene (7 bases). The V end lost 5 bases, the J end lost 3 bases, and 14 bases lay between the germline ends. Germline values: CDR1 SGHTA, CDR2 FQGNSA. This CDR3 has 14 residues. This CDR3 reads CASSNNRGGYEQYF. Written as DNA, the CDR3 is TGTGCCAGCAGCAATAATAGGGGGGGCTACGAGCAGTACTTC.

CDR3 sequence (DNA): TGTGCCAGCAGTTACAGGAGGGGTAGTCAGCCCCAGCATTTT. Its translation: CASSYRRGSQPQHF. The rearrangement uses TRBV6-5 and TRBJ1-5, with a possible D match to TRBD1 (5 bases). This CDR3 region has 14 residues. The germline gives CDR1 MNHEY, CDR2 SVGAGI. V was trimmed by 2 bases and J by 6 bases, leaving 11 bases between them.

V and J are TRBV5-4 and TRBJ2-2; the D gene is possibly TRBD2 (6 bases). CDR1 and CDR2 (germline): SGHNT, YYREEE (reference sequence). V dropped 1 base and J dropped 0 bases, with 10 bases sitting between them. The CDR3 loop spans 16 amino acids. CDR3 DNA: TGTGCCAGCAGCTTGAATGGCGGGGCGAACACCGGGGAGCTGTTTTTT. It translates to CASSLNGGANTGELFF.

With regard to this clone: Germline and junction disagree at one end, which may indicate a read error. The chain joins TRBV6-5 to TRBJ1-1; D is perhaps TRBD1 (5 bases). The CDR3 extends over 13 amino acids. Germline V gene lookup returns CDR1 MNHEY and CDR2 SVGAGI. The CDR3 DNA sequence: TGTGCCAGCTCCCCGGGGTGGGGGGTGTGGTTGCTCTTT. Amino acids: CASSPGWGVWLLF.

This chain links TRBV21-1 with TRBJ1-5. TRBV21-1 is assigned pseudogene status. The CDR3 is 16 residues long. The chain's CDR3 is CASSKSLGREHQPQHF. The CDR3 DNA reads TGTGCCAGCAGCAAATCGCTGGGAAGGGAGCATCAGCCCCAGCATTTT.

The CDR3 sequence is CASSPFRGGELFF. DNA for the CDR3: TGTGCCAGCAGCCCATTTAGGGGCGGGGAGCTGTTTTTT. This rearrangement joins TRBV14 to TRBJ2-2; TRBD1 might be the D (5 bases). Per the germline V gene, CDR1 is SGHDN and CDR2 is FVKESK. Trimming cost V 4 bases and J 7 bases, with 10 bases left between them. The CDR3 is 13 residues long.

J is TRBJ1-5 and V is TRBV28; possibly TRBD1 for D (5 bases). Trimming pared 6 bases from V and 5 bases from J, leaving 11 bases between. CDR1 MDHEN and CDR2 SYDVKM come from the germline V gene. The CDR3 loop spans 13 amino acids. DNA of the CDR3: TGTGCCAGCAGCCGGGACCTCGATCAGCCCCAGCATTTT. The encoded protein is CASSRDLDQPQHF.

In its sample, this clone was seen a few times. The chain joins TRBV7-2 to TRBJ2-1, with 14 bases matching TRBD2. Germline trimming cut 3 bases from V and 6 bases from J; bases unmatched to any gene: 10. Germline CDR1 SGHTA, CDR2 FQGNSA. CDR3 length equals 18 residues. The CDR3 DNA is TGTGCCAGCAGCTTCCTACCGGGACTAGCGGGAGATCCCAATGAGCAGTTCTTC. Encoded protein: CASSFLPGLAGDPNEQFF.

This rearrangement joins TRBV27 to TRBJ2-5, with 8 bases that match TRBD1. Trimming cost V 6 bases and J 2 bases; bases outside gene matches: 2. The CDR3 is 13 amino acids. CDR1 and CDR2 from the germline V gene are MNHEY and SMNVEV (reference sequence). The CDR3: CASRRTGQETQYF. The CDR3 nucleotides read TGTGCCAGCAGAAGGACAGGGCAAGAGACCCAGTACTTC.